A single sample is the source of the 14 T cell receptor beta chains below, sequenced in a study of blood T cells in healthy people across ages. PCR was performed a second time for about 7 to 12 cycles using a sample-barcoded 5' primer and a J-beta primer mix. TCRdb re-called the 5' RACE reads through MiXCR, storing one row per CDR3 protein. The sample holds just under 750,000 distinct CDR3 sequences, over 20% seen once. Specimen: blood. The receptor source for this set is a man between 65 and 85 years old in good health.

This clonotype was detected many times. V usage is TRBV7-2 and J usage is TRBJ2-1; 16 nucleotides agree with TRBD2. The germline CDR1 and CDR2 sequences are SGHTA and FQGNSA. The CDR3 length is 22 residues. Unmatched junction bases numbered 20, after V lost 3 bases and J lost 6 bases. CDR3 coding DNA: TGTGCCAGCAGCTTTCGGTCGTACCAGGGACTAGCGGGAGGGTGGGGTGGCAATGAGCAGTTCTTC. It specifies CASSFRSYQGLAGGWGGNEQFF.

In its sample, this clonotype was seen a few times. The chain has TRBV7-2 and TRBJ1-3; D is perhaps TRBD1 (5 bases). Germline CDR1 reads SGHTA; CDR2 reads FQGNSA. Trimming pared 5 bases from V and 8 bases from J, leaving 10 bases between. This CDR3 is built from 12 residues. The CDR3 coding sequence is TGTGCCAGCAGCGCCCGGGGGGACACCATATATTTT. Translated: CASSARGDTIYF.

The chain links TRBV10-3 to TRBJ2-5; 7 nucleotides line up with TRBD2. The J call may be wrong; the DNA end is better matched by TRBJ2-1. Per germline, CDR1 ENHRY and CDR2 SYGVKD. The length of the CDR3 is 14 residues. CDR3 residues: CAISDQAGDSEQFF. CDR3 nucleotides: TGTGCCATCAGTGATCAGGCGGGGGATAGTGAGCAGTTCTTC.

About this clonotype itself: An end of the junction does not agree with germline; a read error may underlie this. The chain combines TRBV4-3 with TRBJ2-3; the D is unclear. This CDR3 has 17 residues. The V gene's germline CDR1 is LGHNA and CDR2 YSLEER. CDR3 loop: CSSSQLYRATRTDTQYF. In nucleotides, the CDR3 is TGCTCCAGCAGCCAACTCTACCGGGCCACAAGAACAGATACGCAGTATTTT.

The genes are TRBV20-1 and TRBJ2-1; TRBD2 matches at 8 bases. The CDR3 consists of 13 residues. The germline CDR1 and CDR2 sequences are DFQATT and SNEGSKA (reference sequence). CDR3 DNA: TGCAGGCCGCCACTAGCGGATTCCAATGAGCAGTTCTTC. Protein product: CRPPLADSNEQFF.

The table lists this clonotype with many counts. The CDR3 nucleotides read TGCAGTGCTAGAGAGGGACTAGCAATGAATTGGCCCCAGTACTTC. It encodes CSAREGLAMNWPQYF. The V and J genes are TRBV20-1 and TRBJ2-5, with 9 bases identical to TRBD2. This CDR3 contains 15 residues. Per germline, CDR1 DFQATT and CDR2 SNEGSKA (reference sequence). V shed 0 bases, J shed 9 bases, and the junction held 11 bases outside the gene matches.

The V call is TRBV5-1, the J call TRBJ1-4; D gene unclear. The length of the CDR3 is 13 residues. Between the trimmed V and J ends, which lost 6 bases and 5 bases, there was a span of 11 bases. The germline V gene encodes CDR1 SGHRS and CDR2 YFSETQ. The CDR3 protein is CASKTRQNEKLFF. CDR3 nucleotides: TGCGCCAGCAAGACTCGGCAGAATGAAAAACTGTTTTTT.

The chain uses TRBV29-1 and TRBJ1-2; D unclear. Trimming took off 1 base at V and 4 bases at J, with 10 bases between the two ends. The CDR3 covers 13 residues. Germline CDR1 reads SQVTM; CDR2 reads ANQGSEA. The CDR3 DNA is TGCAGCGTTGAAGTTAAACAGCCCTATGGCTACACCTTC. Protein: CSVEVKQPYGYTF. The whole variable domain, remainder taken from reference TRBV29-1 and TRBJ1-2, is SAVISQKPSRDICQRGTSLTIQCQVDSQVTMMFWYRQQPGQSLTLIATANQGSEATYESGFVIDKFPISRPNLTFSTLTVSNMSPEDSSIYLCSVEVKQPYGYTFGSGTRLTVV.

The V and J genes are TRBV5-1 and TRBJ2-2; 9 bases agree with TRBD1. Trimming took 4 bases from V and 2 from J; bases not matched to a gene: 9. CDR1 and CDR2 (germline): SGHRS, YFSETQ. The CDR3 consists of 17 residues. The CDR3 is CASSVSPGQGNTGELFF. The DNA for the CDR3 is TGCGCCAGCAGCGTGTCCCCGGGACAGGGTAACACCGGGGAGCTGTTTTTT.

Only a few counts were recorded for this clonotype. This chain links TRBV6-1 with TRBJ2-7, with D uncertain. The CDR3 totals 12 residues. CDR1 and CDR2 (germline): MNHNS, SASEGT. V shed 3 bases and J shed 6 bases, with 9 bases lying between them. The CDR3 here is CASSEVVGEQYF. The CDR3 DNA is TGTGCCAGCAGTGAGGTGGTCGGCGAGCAGTACTTC.

This chain joins TRBV21-1 and TRBJ1-4; the table names TRBD1, a call not compared with the DNA. TRBV21-1 is an annotated pseudogene. This CDR3 region has 15 residues. This CDR3 reads CASSKGGQGCEKLFF. The CDR3 DNA reads as TGTGCCAGCAGCAAAGGGGGACAGGGGTGTGAAAAACTGTTTTTT.

This chain uses TRBV2 with TRBJ2-3; 8 bases are a match to TRBD2. The CDR3 is made up of 14 amino acids. Per germline, CDR1 SNHLY and CDR2 FYNNEI. With V trimmed by 8 bases and J by 5 bases, 9 bases remained unmatched. CDR3 amino acids: CASGWAGGQDTQYF. CDR3 DNA: TGTGCCAGCGGGTGGGCGGGAGGACAAGATACGCAGTATTTT.

The CDR3 DNA reads as TGTGCCAGCAGTTATGAGAGACTAGCCAAAAACATTCAGTACTTC. Amino acid sequence: CASSYERLAKNIQYF. The chain combines TRBV6-2 or TRBV6-3 with TRBJ2-4; D not resolved. This CDR3 is 15 amino acids long. Germline CDR1 is MNHEY and CDR2 is SVGEGT. The ends were cut back, 3 bases at V and 0 bases at J, with 9 bases in the middle.

The rearrangement uses TRBV20-1 and TRBJ2-1; D is unresolved. The V gene's germline CDR1 is DFQATT and CDR2 SNEGSKA (reference sequence). The CDR3 spans 15 residues. V was cut by 6 bases and J by 5 bases, with 20 bases left in between. CDR3: CSAFDGLSRNNEQFF. In DNA, the CDR3 is TGCAGTGCCTTTGATGGGCTTAGCAGAAACAATGAGCAGTTCTTC.